The clone carrying this T cell receptor (beta chain) was observed at least ten times. This sample was included in a study of T cell repertoires in cytomegalovirus infection. Germline CDR1 ENHRY, CDR2 SYGVKD. The CDR3 consists of 16 residues. Germline trimming cut 6 bases from V and 5 bases from J; bases unmatched to any gene: 12. A single record per CDR3 protein comes from TCRdb applying MiXCR to the reads. The table records over 450,000 distinct CDR3 sequences, 11% of them present only once. Input material: PBMCs. V gene TRBV10-3 combines with J gene TRBJ2-1; TRBD1 agrees at 8 bases. This TCR derives from a human donor in good health (CMV status not recorded). Some clones in this sample may be carry-over from other donors' samples. The chain's CDR3 is CAISLESTGDDNEQFF. The CDR3 DNA follows: TGTGCCATCAGCCTCGAATCGACAGGGGATGACAATGAGCAGTTCTTC.